A single sample is the source of the 29 T cell receptor beta chains below, sequenced in a study of T cell clonality in common variable immunodeficiency. This table comes from immunoSEQ multiplex PCR, and its TCRdb copy is limited to in-frame clones, with some not included. Singletons are absent from the sample, which has about 52,000 clones. The sequenced material came from peripheral blood mononuclear cells. The source is a person aged 18 to 69 in good health.

On this clone: The CDR3 end lies 3 residues beyond the end of the read and is filled in from the germline J gene. The chain couples TRBV5-8 to TRBJ1-6, with 7 bases that match TRBD1. J was trimmed by 3 bases and V by 4 bases; bases with no gene match: 4. The CDR3 loop spans 15 amino acids. Germline V lookup: CDR1 SGHTS, CDR2 YDEGEE. CDR3 sequence reads: CASSTRGLYNSPLHF. The part of the CDR3 DNA that was read is TGTGCCAGCAGCACAAGGGGGCTCTATAATTCACCC. The whole variable domain, filled in from reference TRBV5-8 and TRBJ1-6, reads EAGVTQSPTHLIKTRGQQATLRCSPISGHTSVYWYQQALGLGLQFLLWYDEGEERNRGNFPPRFSGRQFPNYSSELNVNALELEDSALYLCASSTRGLYNSPLHFGNGTRLTVT.

Ten or more counts support this clone. The observed sequence ends 3 residues before the CDR3 terminus, with the missing tail filled in from the germline J gene. The chain recombines TRBV5-1 with TRBJ2-5; maybe TRBD2 (7 bases). The ends were cut back, 4 bases at V and 3 bases at J, with 19 bases in the middle. The length of the CDR3 is 16 residues. CDR1 is SGHRS and CDR2 is YFSETQ in the germline V gene. The CDR3 DNA, read in part, is TGCGCCAGCAGCGCCCTAGCGGTAGGGGGGGAAGAGACC. Protein: CASSALAVGGEET. The CDR3 as a whole reads CASSALAVGGEETQYF.

A remark on this clone: The read ends 3 residues before the CDR3 terminus; that terminus is restored from the germline J gene. V and J are TRBV7-2 and TRBJ2-2, with TRBD1 identical over 7 bases. From germline, CDR1 is SGHTA and CDR2 FQGNSA. The CDR3 is made up of 14 amino acids. The CDR3 DNA, read in part, is TGTGCCAGCAGCTTAGACAGGGGTTATGAAAAG. Encoded protein: CASSLDRGYEK. The full CDR3 protein reads CASSLDRGYEKLFF.

In this sample, this clone turned up many times. The part of the CDR3 DNA that was read is TGCGCCAGCAGCTGGAGTAGCGGGAGTGGAAATGAG. This gives the protein CASSWSSGSGNE. The full CDR3 protein reads CASSWSSGSGNEQFF. V gene TRBV5-1 combines with J gene TRBJ2-1, with 9 bases lining up with TRBD2. The DNA ends 3 residues before the CDR3 does, and the rest of the CDR3 is filled in from the germline J gene. V gave up 3 bases and J gave up 7 bases; unmatched junction bases: 8. Germline V gene sequence: CDR1 SGHRS, CDR2 YFSETQ. The CDR3 consists of 15 residues.

This clone was found many times. CDR3 bases read: TGTGCCAGCAGCCCGGGGTCACAGAACACTGAA. It is translated as CASSPGSQNTE. The entire CDR3 is CASSPGSQNTEAFF. The chain is built from TRBV6-2 or TRBV6-3 and TRBJ1-1, with no clear D. The sequenced fragment ends 3 residues before the CDR3 boundary, so the rest is inferred from the germline J gene. The CDR3 has 14 amino acids. The V end lost 6 bases, the J end lost 1 base, and 12 bases lay between the germline ends. The germline gives CDR1 MNHEY, CDR2 SVGEGT.

There are many counts of this clone. The read terminates 3 residues ahead of where the CDR3 ends, so the germline J gene completes it. The V call is TRBV20-1, the J call TRBJ2-3; D is possibly TRBD1 or TRBD2 (5 bases each). Germline CDR1 and CDR2: DFQATT and SNEGSKA (reference sequence). CDR3 length: 13 amino acids. V lost 0 bases and J lost 6, with 10 bases in between. The CDR3: CSAREPEGDTQYF. Partial CDR3 DNA: TGCAGTGCTAGAGAACCCGAGGGGGATACG.

This clone was observed many times. The read ends 3 residues before the CDR3 terminus; that terminus is restored from the germline J gene. This chain joins TRBV5-1 and TRBJ2-2; D possibly uses TRBD1 or TRBD2 (6 bases each). Germline V gene data show CDR1 as SGHRS and CDR2 as YFSETQ. This CDR3 spans 18 amino acids. The CDR3 here is CASSLAVQGSGGNEKLFF. The DNA read from the CDR3 is TGCGCCAGCAGCTTGGCCGTACAGGGAAGTGGAGGGAATGAAAAG.

In this sample, this clone turned up a few times. The CDR3 is cut off 3 residues early in the read; its end comes from the germline J gene. V is TRBV30 and J is TRBJ2-2; TRBD1 matches 8 bases. The CDR3 spans 15 residues. The germline CDR1 and CDR2 sequences are GTSNPN and SVGIG (reference sequence). The sequenced CDR3 bases are TGTGCCTGGGAAAACTCGGACAGGGATAGTTCACCG. Protein: CAWENSDRDSSP. The full-length CDR3 reads as CAWENSDRDSSPLFF.

This clone was recorded at least ten times. The DNA ends 3 residues before the CDR3 does, and the rest of the CDR3 is filled in from the germline J gene. The chain carries TRBV7-6 and TRBJ1-4; possibly TRBD1 for D (6 bases). Looked up from germline, CDR1 is SGHVS and CDR2 is FNYEAQ. The V end was cut by 7 bases, the J end by 8 bases, with 11 bases between. The CDR3 is made up of 12 amino acids. The part of the CDR3 DNA that was read is TGTGCCAGCATGGCAGGGGACGAAAAA. Its protein product is CASMAGDEK. The entire CDR3 protein is CASMAGDEKLFF.

This clone has a count of ten or more. The DNA ends 3 residues before the CDR3 does, and the rest of the CDR3 is filled in from the germline J gene. The V call is TRBV20-1, the J call TRBJ2-7; 9 bases line up with TRBD1. There are 14 residues in the CDR3. Germline V gene lookup returns CDR1 DFQATT and CDR2 SNEGSKA (reference sequence). Trimming cost V 5 bases and J 2 bases; bases outside gene matches: 7. CDR3: CSAGMRQGAYEQYF. Incomplete CDR3 DNA: TGCAGTGCTGGAATGCGACAGGGGGCCTACGAG.

This clone was seen only a few times. The CDR3 is cut off 3 residues early in the read; its end comes from the germline J gene. This sequence joins TRBV7-9 and TRBJ1-1, with unresolved D. The CDR3 is 12 amino acids. From germline, CDR1 is SEHNR and CDR2 FQNEAQ (reference sequence). CDR3 DNA (partial): TGTGCCAGCAGCCCGACACAGAAACGA. Translation: CASSPTQKR. The whole CDR3 sequence reads CASSPTQKRAFF.

This clone occurred many times. Read data end 3 residues before the CDR3 end; the end is taken from the germline J gene. This chain uses TRBV20-1 with TRBJ2-1, with 10 bases aligning to TRBD1. Germline assignment: CDR1 DFQATT and CDR2 SNEGSKA (reference sequence). The CDR3 contains 15 residues. The V gene end was trimmed by 2 bases and the J gene end by 8 bases; junction bases not matched to a gene: 9. CDR3 loop: CSARTRDRGFDEQFF. CDR3 bases read: TGCAGTGCTAGAACCCGGGACAGGGGCTTCGATGAG.

This clone was recorded many times. The CDR3 end falls 3 residues outside the read, so it is completed with the germline J gene. The chain recombines TRBV4-2 with TRBJ1-2; 9 bases agree with TRBD1. V shed 2 bases and J 5 bases; nucleotides not matched to a gene: 12. The CDR3 is 17 residues long. CDR1 and CDR2 from the germline V gene are LGHNA and YNFKEQ. Partial CDR3 DNA: TGTGCCAGCAGCCAACCCTCGACAGGGGGGACCCTTTATGGC. Amino acids: CASSQPSTGGTLYG. The whole CDR3 sequence reads CASSQPSTGGTLYGYTF.

This clone was detected many times. The read ends 3 residues before the CDR3 terminus; that terminus is restored from the germline J gene. The genes are TRBV10-3 and TRBJ2-3; the D gene is possibly TRBD1 (5 bases). CDR1 is ENHRY, CDR2 SYGVKD, per germline. Trimming took 2 bases from V and 3 from J, leaving 9 bases between them. The CDR3 runs to 14 residues. The DNA read from the CDR3 is TGTGCCATCAGTGAGGGCAGGGAAACAGATACG. Its protein is CAISEGRETDT. The full-length CDR3 reads as CAISEGRETDTQYF.

This clone was counted many times. The CDR3 is cut off 3 residues early in the read; its end comes from the germline J gene. The chain is built from TRBV4-1 and TRBJ2-7, with TRBD1 matching 7 bases. The CDR3 loop spans 15 amino acids. Germline assignment: CDR1 MGHRA and CDR2 YSYEKL. Trimming at V came to 1 base and at J to 2 bases, leaving 5 bases not matched to a gene. CDR3: CASSQGGQSTYEQYF. CDR3 bases read: TGCGCCAGCAGCCAAGGGGGACAGTCGACCTACGAG.

This clone occurred a few times. The DNA read from the CDR3 is TGTGCCAGCAGTTACGGCGGCTATAATTCACCG. Translating gives CASSYGGYNSP. The whole CDR3 sequence reads CASSYGGYNSPLFF. The genes are TRBV6-2 or TRBV6-3 and TRBJ2-2, with no clear D. The read is 3 residues too short to cover the CDR3 end, so that end is filled in from the germline J gene. Looked up from germline, CDR1 is MNHEY and CDR2 is SVGEGT. The CDR3 totals 14 residues.

This clone has ten or more counts. The CDR3 extends 3 residues past the end of the read, so its final part is completed from the germline J gene. V and J are TRBV6-2 or TRBV6-3 and TRBJ1-5, with TRBD1 matching 7 bases. The CDR3 covers 14 residues. Germline V gene data show CDR1 as MNHEY and CDR2 as SVGEGT. The V and J ends lost 5 bases and 4 bases, in that order; junction bases with no gene match: 5. The sequenced CDR3 bases are TGTGCCAGCAGTCGGGACAGAGTTAATCAGCCC. Its protein is CASSRDRVNQP. From start to end, the CDR3 is CASSRDRVNQPQHF.

This clone was detected only a few times. The CDR3 goes on 3 residues after the read ends, and that part is filled in from the germline J gene. V and J are TRBV6-1 and TRBJ2-3; weak D call: TRBD2 (5 bases). The ends were cut back, 4 bases at V and 2 bases at J, with 10 bases in the middle. Germline CDR1 MNHNS, CDR2 SASEGT. There are 14 residues in the CDR3. The CDR3 loop is CASSGRANTDTQYF. CDR3 bases read: TGTGCCAGCAGTGGGCGGGCCAACACAGATACG.

Many counts were recorded for this clone. The read falls 3 residues short of the CDR3 end, and the missing part is taken from the germline J gene. The chain employs TRBV7-6 and TRBJ2-7, with 10 bases aligning to TRBD1. This CDR3 spans 15 amino acids. Trimming removed 4 bases from V and 2 bases from J; junction bases left unmatched: 5. Germline CDR1 reads SGHVS; CDR2 reads FNYEAQ. This CDR3 reads CASSSRTGGPYEQYF. The part of the CDR3 DNA that was read is TGTGCCAGCAGCTCGAGGACAGGGGGACCCTACGAG.

This clone was counted ten times or more. Sequencing ends 3 residues short of the CDR3 end; the germline J gene provides the rest. J is TRBJ2-2 and V is TRBV19; the match to TRBD1 covers 7 bases. The germline gives CDR1 LNHDA, CDR2 SQIVND (reference sequence). This CDR3 region has 15 residues. Unmatched junction bases numbered 8, after V lost 6 bases and J lost 4 bases. CDR3 loop: CASRRQGSATGELFF. The CDR3 DNA, read in part, is TGTGCCAGTAGAAGACAGGGTAGTGCCACCGGGGAG. Looking up the rest from reference TRBV19 and TRBJ2-2 gives the full variable domain: DGGITQSPKYLFRKEGQNVTLSCEQNLNHDAMYWYRQDPGQGLRLIYYSQIVNDFQKGDIAEGYSVSREKKESFPLTVTSAQKNPTAFYLCASRRQGSATGELFFGEGSRLTVL.

This clone was detected many times. The read halts 3 residues ahead of the CDR3 end, with the missing end drawn from the germline J gene. The chain uses TRBV9 and TRBJ2-5; D possibly corresponds to TRBD1 (8 bases). Trimming removed 4 bases from V and 3 bases from J, with 19 bases in between. Germline CDR1 reads SGDLS; CDR2 reads YYNGEE. CDR3 length equals 16 residues. This chain's CDR3 is CASSLRTGREEETQYF. Partial CDR3 DNA: TGTGCCAGCAGCCTAAGGACAGGGAGGGAAGAAGAGACC.

Many counts were recorded for this clone. CDR3 loop: CASSLGAFVAGELFF. CDR3 bases read: TGTGCCAGTAGCCTAGGGGCATTCGTGGCCGGGGAG. This sequence joins TRBV19 and TRBJ2-2; weak D call: TRBD1 (5 bases). The read terminates 3 residues ahead of where the CDR3 ends, so the germline J gene completes it. This CDR3 has 15 amino acids. The germline V gene encodes CDR1 LNHDA and CDR2 SQIVND (reference sequence). Deletions cut 6 bases from V and 6 bases from J, with 17 bases between.

This clone was detected many times. The sequenced fragment ends 3 residues before the CDR3 boundary, so the rest is inferred from the germline J gene. The genes are TRBV20-1 and TRBJ2-7; TRBD1 might be the D (5 bases). Germline CDR1 and CDR2: DFQATT and SNEGSKA (reference sequence). The ends were cut back, 3 bases at V and 2 bases at J, with 8 bases in the middle. This CDR3 is 12 amino acids long. CDR3 loop: CSASKDTYEQYF. The sequenced CDR3 bases are TGCAGTGCTAGTAAGGACACCTACGAG.

This clone was seen a few times. Read data end 3 residues before the CDR3 end; the end is taken from the germline J gene. This chain connects TRBV5-1 to TRBJ2-7; D is possibly TRBD2 (5 bases). With 0 bases removed from V and 5 bases from J, the gap between germline ends came to 12 bases. CDR1 SGHRS and CDR2 YFSETQ come from the germline V gene. The CDR3 is 14 residues long. CDR3 bases read: TGCGCCAGCAGCTTGGAGGCGGGTAGCAACGAG. It encodes CASSLEAGSNE. Given in full, the CDR3 is CASSLEAGSNEQYF.

This clone was detected a few times. The read terminates 3 residues before the CDR3 end, so the remaining end is supplied by the germline J gene. This chain joins TRBV2 and TRBJ1-1, with 8 nucleotides matching TRBD1. Germline V gene sequence: CDR1 SNHLY, CDR2 FYNNEI. There are 15 residues in the CDR3. Trimming took 3 bases from V and 4 from J; bases not matched to a gene: 7. Incomplete CDR3 DNA: TGTGCCAGCAGTGACCTCAGGGGGCCTAGCACTGAA. Its protein is CASSDLRGPSTE. The complete CDR3 protein is CASSDLRGPSTEAFF.

As concerns this clone: Read data end 3 residues before the CDR3 end; the end is taken from the germline J gene. The chain is built from TRBV18 and TRBJ1-2; D remains ambiguous. Germline V CDR1 and CDR2: KGHSH, LQKENI. This CDR3 has 16 residues. CDR3 bases read: TGTGCCAGCTCACCCCCGGCAGCTATGCTCACAGATACC. This encodes CASSPPAAMLTDT. The whole CDR3 protein reads CASSPPAAMLTDTYTF. Full variable domain (missing parts from reference TRBV18 and TRBJ1-2): NAGVMQNPRHLVRRRGQEARLRCSPMKGHSHVYWYRQLPEEGLKFMVYLQKENIIDESGMPKERFSAEFPKEGPSILRIQQVVRGDSAAYFCASSPPAAMLTDTYTFGSGTRLTVV.

This clone was observed a few times. The CDR3 goes on 3 residues after the read ends, and that part is filled in from the germline J gene. The chain is built from TRBV20-1 and TRBJ1-2; 8 nucleotides align to TRBD1. The CDR3 is 13 residues long. J lost 4 bases, V lost 5 bases, and 6 bases had no gene match. CDR1 DFQATT and CDR2 SNEGSKA come from the germline V gene (reference sequence). Partial CDR3 DNA: TGCAGTGCTGCGGACAGGGTCCGCTATGGC. Residues: CSAADRVRYG. The whole CDR3 protein reads CSAADRVRYGYTF.

In the case of this clone: The sequence runs out 3 residues before the end of the CDR3; the remainder is reconstructed from the germline J gene. This chain links TRBV7-2 with TRBJ2-7; TRBD1 agrees at 8 bases. Germline lookup yields CDR1 SGHTA and CDR2 FQGNSA. The CDR3 loop spans 12 amino acids. V was clipped by 4 bases and J by 6 bases; unmatched bases: 2. The sequenced CDR3 bases are TGTGCCAGCAGCTCACAGGGGGGCGAG. It codes for CASSSQGGE. The full CDR3 sequence reads CASSSQGGEQYF.

This clone was recorded a few times. The missing CDR3 end, 3 residues past where the read stops, is filled in from the germline J gene. This chain uses TRBV7-2 with TRBJ1-2, with a tentative D call TRBD1 (5 bases). Germline V gives CDR1 SGHTA, CDR2 FQGNSA. The CDR3 is 14 residues long. The DNA read from the CDR3 is TGTGCCAGCAGCTTAGTAGACAGCGGGTTCGGC. Encoded protein: CASSLVDSGFG. The complete CDR3 sequence is CASSLVDSGFGYTF.